This is a list of T cell receptor beta chains from one sample in a study of cytomegalovirus exposure and HLA in healthy donors. Produced via immunoSEQ multiplex PCR; TCRdb's table is partial and in-frame only. Here the sample spans about 160,000 clones, about 75% being singletons. The sequenced sample was PBMCs. The receptors shown here come from a female donor in good health and CMV-seronegative. Each CDR3 is given with its conserved first and last residue. The D gene is left open where the match is weak. Rows may omit the clone size; those that give it use once, few, many or a size class.

D	size	J	V	CDR3	DNA
TRBD2	few	TRBJ2-7	TRBV6-1	CASSDYASGRTEQYF	TGTGCCAGCAGTGACTACGCGAGCGGGAGGACCGAGCAGTACTTC
.	.	TRBJ1-5	TRBV10-2	CASSDTIRDRQPQHF	TGCGCCAGCAGCGACACCATTCGAGACCGTCAGCCCCAGCATTTT
TRBD1	.	TRBJ1-1	TRBV5-1	CASSATGGTEAFF	TGTGCCAGCAGCGCAACAGGGGGGACTGAAGCTTTCTTT
.	.	TRBJ2-7	TRBV27	CASSLSETGSYEQYF	TGTGCCAGCAGTTTATCGGAGACGGGGTCCTACGAGCAGTACTTC
TRBD1	.	TRBJ1-1	TRBV9	CASSETGGNTEAFF	TGTGCCAGCAGCGAGACAGGGGGCAACACTGAAGCTTTCTTT
.	.	TRBJ1-1	TRBV25-1	CASSEYGRGTEAFF	TGTGCCAGCAGTGAATACGGCAGGGGCACTGAAGCTTTCTTT
.	.	TRBJ1-5	TRBV11-2	CASSPAAASNQPQHF	TGTGCCAGCAGCCCCGCCGCGGCGAGCAATCAGCCCCAGCATTTT
.	.	TRBJ2-2	TRBV12-2	CASRLEALLSPTGELFF	TGTGCAAGTCGCTTAGAAGCTCTCTTGAGCCCCACCGGGGAGCTGTTTTTT
.	.	TRBJ2-1	TRBV5-6	CASSPQGNEQFF	TGTGCCAGCAGCCCACAGGGCAATGAGCAGTTCTTC
.	.	TRBJ1-1	TRBV4-2	CASSQDGTLKAEAFF	TGTGCCAGCAGCCAAGATGGCACCCTGAAAGCTGAAGCTTTCTTT
.	.	TRBJ1-5	TRBV2	CASSRTATDQPQHF	TGTGCCAGCAGTCGGACAGCAACCGATCAGCCCCAGCATTTT
TRBD1	.	TRBJ2-1	TRBV6-6	CASSVQQGFGEQFF	TGTGCCAGCAGTGTTCAACAGGGGTTTGGTGAGCAGTTCTTC
.	.	TRBJ2-2	TRBV7-9	CASSFRSPGELFF	TGTGCCAGCAGCTTTCGTAGTCCCGGGGAGCTGTTTTTT
.	.	TRBJ1-2	TRBV9	CASSLDSEGYTF	TGTGCCAGCAGCTTAGACAGTGAGGGCTACACCTTC
.	.	TRBJ2-5	TRBV5-6	CASSLKSDYQETQYF	TGTGCCAGCAGCTTGAAATCGGACTACCAAGAGACCCAGTACTTC
TRBD1	.	TRBJ2-5	TRBV2	CASSEAQDRGETQYF	TGTGCCAGCAGTGAAGCCCAGGACAGGGGAGAGACCCAGTACTTC
.	.	TRBJ2-3	TRBV7-9	CASAQGGPLTDTQYF	TGTGCCAGCGCTCAGGGGGGCCCCCTTACAGATACGCAGTATTTT
.	.	TRBJ1-5	TRBV20-1	CSAVRDQPQHF	TGCAGTGCTGTGAGGGATCAGCCCCAGCATTTT
.	once	TRBJ2-7	TRBV18	CASSPVGEVSLSEQYF	TGTGCCAGCTCACCGGTGGGGGAGGTATCATTATCGGAGCAGTACTTC
TRBD2	.	TRBJ2-1	TRBV15	CATSALPGLAGGGGPHNEQFF	TGTGCCACCAGCGCTCTCCCTGGACTAGCGGGAGGAGGAGGACCCCACAATGAGCAGTTCTTC
.	once	TRBJ1-6	TRBV5-4	CASSFGTGNSPLHF	TGTGCCAGCAGCTTTGGCACAGGGAATTCACCCCTCCACTTT
TRBD1	few	TRBJ1-2	TRBV5-4	CASSLDRGFYTF	TGTGCCAGCAGCTTGGACAGGGGATTCTACACCTTC